The 2 T cell receptor beta chains presented below share a single source sample, sequenced in a study of blood T cell repertoires in COVID-19. TCRdb keeps only in-frame clones here, not all; method: immunoSEQ multiplex PCR. The table includes 50,000 to 65,000 clones, just over 85% detected once. Sequencing was carried out using peripheral blood. The origin of the receptors is a man aged 50 to 59 with active COVID-19.

The rearrangement joins TRBV7-2 to TRBJ1-5, with a possible D match to TRBD1 (5 bases). Deletions cut 1 base from V and 5 bases from J, with 15 bases between. From germline, CDR1 is SGHTA and CDR2 FQGNSA. The CDR3 runs 16 residues. CDR3 bases: TGTGCCAGCAGCTTAGATCTGACAGTCAGCGATCAGCCCCAGCATTTT. Protein sequence: CASSLDLTVSDQPQHF.

This clone appeared many times. V is TRBV5-1 and J is TRBJ1-2, with D perhaps TRBD1 (5 bases). Germline-derived CDR1 and CDR2 are SGHRS and YFSETQ. V lost 4 bases and J lost 8, with 15 bases in between. This CDR3 region has 13 residues. CDR3 amino acids: CASSVGHSNGYTF. The CDR3 DNA follows: TGCGCCAGCAGCGTTGGACACTCAAACGGCTACACCTTC.